This T cell receptor beta chain is drawn from a study of T cells in localized non-small cell lung cancer. Assay: immunoSEQ multiplex PCR; the TCRdb copy retains only in-frame clones and omits some. The sample has more than 25,000 clones; approximately 78% are singletons. The CDR3 has 15 residues. Germline V gene data show CDR1 as MNHEY and CDR2 as SVGAGI. The junction had 5 bases not matched to a gene; V was cut back by 4 bases and J by 5 bases. Sequencing was performed on peripheral blood, taken before any cancer treatment. The TCR was taken from a woman aged 35 to 69 with stage I lung adenocarcinoma. The chain links TRBV6-5 to TRBJ1-6; 7 bases are a match to TRBD1. This chain's CDR3 is CASSFQGGDNSPLHF. In DNA, the CDR3 is TGTGCCAGCAGTTTCCAGGGGGGAGATAATTCACCCCTCCACTTT.